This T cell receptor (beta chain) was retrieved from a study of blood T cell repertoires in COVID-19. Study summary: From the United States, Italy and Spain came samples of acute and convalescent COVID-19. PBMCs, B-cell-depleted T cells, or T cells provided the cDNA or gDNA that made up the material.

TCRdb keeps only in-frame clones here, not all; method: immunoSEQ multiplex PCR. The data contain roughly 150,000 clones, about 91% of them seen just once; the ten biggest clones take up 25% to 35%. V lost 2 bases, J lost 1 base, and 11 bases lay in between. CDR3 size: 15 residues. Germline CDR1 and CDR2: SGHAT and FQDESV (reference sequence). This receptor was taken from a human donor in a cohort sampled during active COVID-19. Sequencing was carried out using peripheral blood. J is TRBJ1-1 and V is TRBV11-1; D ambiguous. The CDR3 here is CASSLSSPGNTEAFF. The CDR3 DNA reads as TGTGCCAGCAGCTTAAGTTCGCCGGGGAACACTGAAGCTTTCTTT.